This is a list of T cell receptor beta chains from one sample in a study of blood T cell repertoires in COVID-19. Some clones are missing from TCRdb's copy, which holds only in-frame ones; the method was immunoSEQ multiplex PCR. The sample lists 120,000 to 150,000 clones; roughly 88% were seen once. Input material: peripheral blood. The receptors originated from a woman in her 50s in a cohort sampled during active or convalescent COVID-19. CDR3s include the opening cysteine and the closing phenylalanine or tryptophan. D genes are given only for firm matches. Size tells how often a clone was seen (once, few, many) or the class of an expanded clone, and some rows leave it out.

D gene | clone size | J gene | V gene | CDR3 protein | CDR3 DNA
TRBD2 | NA | TRBJ2-1 | TRBV27 | CASSLLTSGGANEQFF | TGTGCCAGCAGTTTATTGACTAGCGGGGGGGCGAATGAGCAGTTCTTC
NA | NA | TRBJ1-2 | TRBV3-1/TRBV3-2 | CASSPLLTEAYGYTF | TGTGCCAGCAGCCCCCTCCTGACAGAAGCCTATGGCTACACCTTC
TRBD2 | NA | TRBJ2-3 | TRBV7-3 | CASSFGLAGGPTDTQYF | TGTGCCAGCAGCTTTGGACTAGCGGGGGGGCCCACAGATACGCAGTATTTT
TRBD2 | NA | TRBJ2-7 | TRBV19 | CASSIGRRGGLSYEQYF | TGTGCCAGTAGTATAGGTCGGCGGGGGGGCCTTTCCTACGAGCAGTACTTC
TRBD1 | NA | TRBJ1-2 | TRBV6-5 | CASTPGTGIGGYTF | TGTGCCAGCACCCCAGGGACAGGGATCGGTGGCTACACCTTC
NA | NA | TRBJ1-1 | TRBV19 | CASLFGLKAFF | TGTGCCAGTTTATTCGGACTTAAAGCTTTCTTT
NA | NA | TRBJ2-3 | TRBV29-1 | CSVTPKQRTIDTQYF | TGCAGCGTTACCCCCAAGCAGCGGACCATAGATACGCAGTATTTT
NA | NA | TRBJ1-5 | TRBV24-1 | CATSDASNQPQHF | TGTGCCACCAGTGATGCGTCCAATCAGCCCCAGCATTTT
NA | few | TRBJ1-2 | TRBV4-1 | CASSQDPRYNYGYTF | TGCGCCAGCAGCCAAGATCCCAGATATAACTATGGCTACACCTTC
TRBD1 | NA | TRBJ1-6 | TRBV18 | CASLKTGDNSPLHF | TGTGCCAGCCTTAAGACAGGGGATAATTCACCCCTCCACTTT
TRBD1 | once | TRBJ2-1 | TRBV2 | CASSPTGIGNEQFF | TGTGCCAGCTCCCCGACAGGGATCGGTAATGAGCAGTTCTTC
NA | NA | TRBJ1-4 | TRBV6-6 | CASRLQGSEKLFF | TGTGCCAGCAGACTACAGGGATCTGAAAAACTGTTTTTT
TRBD1 | NA | TRBJ1-5 | TRBV5-8 | CASRGQGEVWNQPQHF | TGTGCCAGCAGAGGACAGGGGGAAGTCTGGAATCAGCCCCAGCATTTT
NA | NA | TRBJ1-1 | TRBV30 | CAWSRQLGEAFF | TGTGCCTGGAGCCGACAGCTAGGGGAAGCTTTCTTT
TRBD1 | NA | TRBJ1-2 | TRBV7-2 | CASSSSDRARGYTF | TGTGCCAGCAGCTCCAGTGACAGGGCCCGCGGCTACACCTTC
TRBD1 | few | TRBJ2-7 | TRBV30 | CASGQGSYEQYF | TGTGCCTCGGGACAGGGCTCGTACGAGCAGTACTTC
NA | many | TRBJ2-1 | TRBV15 | CATSRDQHDNEQFF | TGTGCCACCAGCAGAGATCAACACGACAATGAGCAGTTCTTC
TRBD1 | NA | TRBJ1-1 | TRBV18 | CASSANRGEVTEAFF | TGTGCCAGCTCAGCGAACAGGGGTGAGGTCACTGAAGCTTTCTTT
TRBD1 | NA | TRBJ2-7 | TRBV18 | CASSPGQGIEQYF | TGTGCCAGCTCACCCGGACAGGGGATCGAGCAGTACTTC
NA | NA | TRBJ1-1 | TRBV6-1 | CASSEVLGGVNTEAFF | TGTGCCAGCAGTGAAGTTCTGGGGGGGGTGAACACTGAAGCTTTCTTT
NA | NA | TRBJ1-4 | TRBV2 | CASSEQGSANEKLFF | TGTGCCAGCAGTGAACAGGGTTCGGCTAATGAAAAACTGTTTTTT
TRBD2 | NA | TRBJ2-3 | TRBV4-2 | CASSQDASGFTDTQYF | TGTGCCAGCAGCCAGGACGCTAGCGGTTTCACAGATACGCAGTATTTT
TRBD1 | NA | TRBJ2-7 | TRBV4-2 | CASSQEPGQGKVQYF | TGTGCCAGCAGCCAAGAACCGGGACAGGGAAAGGTGCAGTACTTC
TRBD1 | NA | TRBJ2-2 | TRBV10-2 | CASRGTGGAPGELFF | TGCGCCAGCAGAGGGACAGGGGGCGCCCCCGGGGAGCTGTTTTTT
NA | NA | TRBJ1-2 | TRBV15 | CATSRDPDTNYGYTF | TGTGCCACCAGCAGAGATCCCGACACTAACTATGGCTACACCTTC
NA | once | TRBJ1-2 | TRBV20-1 | CSASLPRGDGYTF | TGCAGTGCTAGTCTCCCCAGGGGAGATGGCTACACCTTC
NA | NA | TRBJ1-1 | TRBV7-2 | CASSLASSNTEAFF | TGTGCCAGCAGCTTAGCCTCGTCGAACACTGAAGCTTTCTTT
NA | NA | TRBJ1-4 | TRBV9 | CASSVDRANEKLFF | TGTGCCAGCAGCGTAGATCGGGCTAATGAAAAACTGTTTTTT
TRBD1 | NA | TRBJ1-1 | TRBV7-8 | CASSLYRGDTEAFF | TGTGCCAGCAGCTTGTACAGGGGGGACACTGAAGCTTTCTTT
TRBD1 | once | TRBJ2-7 | TRBV25-1 | CASSEGQGVYEQYF | TGTGCCAGCAGTGAGGGGCAGGGGGTTTACGAGCAGTACTTC
NA | NA | TRBJ2-2 | TRBV11-2 | CASSWAHRSLMAGELFF | TGTGCCAGCAGCTGGGCTCATCGATCCCTCATGGCCGGGGAGCTGTTTTTT
NA | NA | TRBJ1-3 | TRBV2 | CASSATGTANTIYF | TGTGCCAGCAGTGCAACCGGGACTGCAAACACCATATATTTT
NA | NA | TRBJ1-2 | TRBV29-1 | CSVGAEYGYTF | TGCAGCGTTGGGGCTGAATATGGCTACACCTTC
NA | NA | TRBJ1-2 | TRBV12-3/TRBV12-4 | CASRQMLYYGYTF | TGTGCCAGCCGACAAATGCTTTACTATGGCTACACCTTC
NA | NA | TRBJ2-3 | TRBV10-2 | CASSELATDTQYF | TGCGCCAGCAGTGAGTTGGCCACCGATACGCAGTATTTT
TRBD1 | NA | TRBJ1-6 | TRBV6-2/TRBV6-3 | CASSWTGGDRGLFGSPLHF | TGTGCCAGCAGTTGGACGGGAGGGGACAGGGGGCTTTTCGGTTCACCCCTCCACTTT
NA | NA | TRBJ2-7 | TRBV5-1 | CASSTGYSYEQYF | TGCGCCAGCAGCACAGGGTACTCCTACGAGCAGTACTTC
TRBD1 | once | TRBJ1-3 | TRBV19 | CASSGKQGAAGNTIYF | TGTGCCAGTAGTGGGAAACAGGGGGCAGCTGGAAACACCATATATTTT
TRBD1 | NA | TRBJ1-2 | TRBV7-9 | CASSRSGTGGGGYTF | TGTGCCAGCAGCCGATCCGGGACAGGGGGCGGTGGCTACACCTTC
TRBD1 | NA | TRBJ1-2 | TRBV7-8 | CASSSNRGWRGYTF | TGTGCCAGCAGCTCAAACAGGGGGTGGCGTGGCTACACCTTC
NA | NA | TRBJ1-1 | TRBV27 | CASNPIGGGMNTEAFF | TGTGCCAGCAACCCTATCGGGGGGGGCATGAACACTGAAGCTTTCTTT
TRBD1 | NA | TRBJ2-3 | TRBV6-5 | CASSSGQGSDTQYF | TGTGCCAGCAGTTCGGGACAGGGTTCAGATACGCAGTATTTT
TRBD1 | NA | TRBJ2-3 | TRBV29-1 | CSGRQGQGPFDTQYF | TGCAGCGGGAGACAGGGACAGGGCCCCTTTGATACGCAGTATTTT
TRBD2 | NA | TRBJ2-1 | TRBV10-2 | CASSRTSGSSYNEQFF | TGCGCCAGCAGTCGGACTAGCGGGAGCTCCTACAATGAGCAGTTCTTC
NA | once | TRBJ2-1 | TRBV14 | CASSRDPDSQGRVNEQFF | TGTGCCAGCAGCCGAGACCCCGATAGCCAGGGTCGAGTAAATGAGCAGTTCTTC
NA | once | TRBJ1-6 | TRBV3-1/TRBV3-2 | CASSQGVGGYNSPLHF | TGTGCCAGCAGCCAAGGGGTAGGGGGATATAATTCACCCCTCCACTTT
NA | NA | TRBJ1-6 | TRBV12-3/TRBV12-4 | CASSQPPGALHF | TGTGCCAGCAGCCAACCCCCAGGGGCCCTCCACTTT